The 14 T cell receptor beta chains listed next were all sequenced from one sample in a study of beta chain features in type 1 diabetes (dated by TCRdb to the late 2010s). The library relied on the immunoSEQ multiplex PCR assay. The entire amount of isolated RNA was reverse transcribed using the High Capacity cDNA Reverse Transcription Kit, so the sequenced TCRB transcripts were expressed ones. Sourced from immuneACCESS, this table was stored by TCRdb with only in-frame sequences that have V and J called. A share of the clones is absent; for the studies checked, an unresolved V gene accounts for under half, and the remainder has no known explanation. The table for this sample lists 200,000 to 300,000 clones; roughly 14% of them were counted only once. The top ten constitute about 0.03% of the sample. Sequenced: naive CD4+ T cells from blood. The cell subset or site label corresponds to: true naive CD4+ T cells. The source is a middle-aged woman in good health.

This chain connects TRBV7-8 to TRBJ2-3, with a possible D match to TRBD2 (5 bases). Trimming removed 3 bases from V and 1 base from J, with 8 bases in between. The CDR3 extends over 14 amino acids. Germline assignment: CDR1 SGHVS and CDR2 FQNEAQ. The CDR3 sequence is CASSFWGGTDTQYF. The CDR3 coding sequence is TGTGCCAGCAGCTTTTGGGGAGGCACAGATACGCAGTATTTT.

Only a few counts were recorded for this clone. The rearrangement uses TRBV2 and TRBJ1-5; D is possibly TRBD1 (5 bases). The CDR3 runs 13 residues. Between the trimmed V and J ends, which lost 8 bases and 7 bases, there was a span of 15 bases. Germline V gene sequence: CDR1 SNHLY, CDR2 FYNNEI. The CDR3 sequence: CASASRGGQPQHF. The CDR3 DNA is TGTGCCAGCGCATCGCGGGGGGGACAGCCCCAGCATTTT.

This clone was seen a few times. The junction departs from germline at one end; a sequencing error may be responsible. The chain has TRBV7-7 and TRBJ2-3, with D tentatively TRBD2 (6 bases). The germline gives CDR1 SSHAT, CDR2 FNYEAQ (reference sequence). The CDR3 runs to 15 residues. In nucleotides, the CDR3 is TGTGCTAGCAGCTTAGCCGGCGGGGTGGGGGATACGCAGTATTTT. Protein: CASSLAGGVGDTQYF.

This clone was seen only a few times. This rearrangement joins TRBV6-5 to TRBJ2-5; TRBD1 agrees at 7 bases. V dropped 9 bases and J dropped 2; count of bases not matched to a gene: 12. CDR3 length equals 15 residues. Germline CDR1 is MNHEY and CDR2 is SVGAGI. CDR3 amino acids: CASSVTGTAQETQYF. The CDR3 coding sequence is TGTGCCAGTTCAGTTACCGGGACAGCTCAAGAGACCCAGTACTTC.

This clone was observed a single time. This sequence joins TRBV5-4 and TRBJ2-7, with D possibly TRBD2 on 5 matching bases. V shed 1 base and J shed 2 bases, with 13 bases lying between them. The germline V gene has CDR1 SGHNT and CDR2 YYREEE (reference sequence). The CDR3 is 15 amino acids. CDR3 in amino acids: CASSLPGKAAYEQYF. The CDR3 DNA sequence: TGTGCCAGCAGCTTGCCCGGGAAGGCGGCCTACGAGCAGTACTTC.

The chain recombines TRBV5-8 with TRBJ1-4; a possible D gene is TRBD1 (6 bases). V lost 5 bases and J 5 bases, leaving 13 bases between the germline ends. CDR1 and CDR2 from the germline V gene are SGHTS and YDEGEE. The CDR3 runs to 14 residues. CDR3 protein: CASSRQAGNEKLFF. CDR3 bases: TGTGCCAGCAGTCGACAGGCTGGGAATGAAAAACTGTTTTTT. Together with reference TRBV5-8 and TRBJ1-4, the CDR3 gives the full variable domain: EAGVTQSPTHLIKTRGQQATLRCSPISGHTSVYWYQQALGLGLQFLLWYDEGEERNRGNFPPRFSGRQFPNYSSELNVNALELEDSALYLCASSRQAGNEKLFFGSGTQLSVL.

The CDR3 nucleotides are TGCGCCAGCAGCCCGGGACAGCAGGACGCTGAAGCTTTCTTT. Protein sequence: CASSPGQQDAEAFF. This sequence joins TRBV5-1 and TRBJ1-1, with TRBD1 identical over 7 bases. From germline, CDR1 is SGHRS and CDR2 YFSETQ. There are 14 residues in the CDR3. The V gene end was trimmed by 4 bases and the J gene end by 6 bases; junction bases not matched to a gene: 9.

This clone was seen only a few times. The chain has TRBV4-2 and TRBJ1-6; D is unclear. V gave up 4 bases and J gave up 10 bases, with 17 bases separating them. The CDR3 is made up of 15 amino acids. From germline, CDR1 is LGHNA and CDR2 YNFKEQ. In nucleotides, the CDR3 is TGTGCCAGCAGCCCGAGCGGGGTGCTAGGATCACCCCTCCACTTT. Protein: CASSPSGVLGSPLHF.

This chain joins TRBV19 and TRBJ2-7, with a tentative D call TRBD1 (5 bases). Trimming shortened V by 7 bases and J by 0 bases, and 16 bases separated the two germline ends. The CDR3 has 15 amino acids. From germline, CDR1 is LNHDA and CDR2 SQIVND (reference sequence). CDR3 protein: CASNGGQPNSYEQYF. The CDR3 DNA follows: TGTGCCAGTAATGGCGGACAACCGAACTCCTACGAGCAGTACTTC.

The gene calls are TRBV27 and TRBJ1-5, with TRBD1 matching 8 bases. Germline loops: CDR1 MNHEY, CDR2 SMNVEV (reference sequence). There are 14 residues in the CDR3. The V and J ends lost 6 bases and 9 bases, in that order; junction bases with no gene match: 10. The CDR3 nucleotides read TGTGCCAGCAGGTCGGACAGGGCTAGGGGGCCCCAGCATTTT. Its protein product is CASRSDRARGPQHF.

The chain employs TRBV6-6 and TRBJ2-6, with D maybe TRBD1 (6 bases). Germline V gene data show CDR1 as MNHNY and CDR2 as SVGAGI (reference sequence). V lost 6 bases to trimming and J lost 1 base, with 10 bases between them. The CDR3 has 15 residues. For the CDR3, the DNA is TGTGCCAGCAGGGACAGTGGATCTGGGGCCAACGTCCTGACTTTC. Translated: CASRDSGSGANVLTF.

This clone was detected only once. The chain uses TRBV4-2 and TRBJ1-1; TRBD1 might be the D (6 bases). V dropped 3 bases and J dropped 4 bases, with 15 bases sitting between them. There are 15 residues in the CDR3. Germline lookup yields CDR1 LGHNA and CDR2 YNFKEQ. Here the CDR3 reads CASSHPAGASTEAFF. CDR3 nucleotides: TGTGCCAGCAGCCACCCCGCGGGGGCGAGCACTGAAGCTTTCTTT.

The genes are TRBV7-9 and TRBJ1-2, with TRBD1 identical over 7 bases. CDR3 length: 13 amino acids. CDR1 and CDR2 (germline): SEHNR, FQNEAQ (reference sequence). With V trimmed by 4 bases and J by 6 bases, 5 bases remained unmatched. CDR3 loop: CASSWDSLHGYTF. The CDR3 nucleotides are TGTGCCAGCAGCTGGGACAGTCTCCATGGCTACACCTTC.

The chain carries TRBV5-1 and TRBJ2-3; 8 positions agree with TRBD2. The CDR3 extends over 16 amino acids. J lost 2 bases, V lost 3 bases, and 8 bases had no gene match. Germline V gene sequence: CDR1 SGHRS, CDR2 YFSETQ. The DNA for the CDR3 is TGCGCCAGCAGCTCCGGGACTAGTTTTAACACAGATACGCAGTATTTT. It is translated as CASSSGTSFNTDTQYF.